One and the same sample provided the 31 T cell receptor beta chains below, sequenced in a study of T cells expressing NK-cell markers. TCRdb reworked the 5' RACE reads into one entry per CDR3 protein, no DNA. The sample table sets out 300,000 to 500,000 distinct CDR3 sequences. Sequenced input: blood T cells: a sorted CD56 or NKG2C T cell subset, CD4+ or CD8+ T cells, or bulk PBMC T cells (not recorded which). The source is a woman aged 50 to 60 in good health.

The chain couples TRBV7-2 to TRBJ2-3; no DNA is available, so the TRBD2 call from TCRdb remains unchecked. This CDR3 comprises 15 residues. Germline values: CDR1 SGHTA, CDR2 FQGNSA. This chain's CDR3 is CASSLVETTTDTQYF.

The chain recombines TRBV5-1 with TRBJ2-7; TCRdb's D gene call, TRBD1, goes unchecked for lack of DNA. The CDR3 contains 13 residues. CDR1 and CDR2 from the germline V gene are SGHRS and YFSETQ. This CDR3 reads CASGTDLAYEQYF.

The genes are TRBV11-2 and TRBJ2-1; without DNA, the TCRdb call of TRBD1 cannot be checked. The germline V gene has CDR1 SGHAT and CDR2 FQNNGV. The CDR3 has 16 residues. CDR3 sequence reads: CASSPPGHLSYNEQFF.

The chain recombines TRBV12-3 or TRBV12-4 with TRBJ1-2. The CDR3 has 15 amino acids. This CDR3 reads CASSWGGWRKYGYTF.

The rearrangement joins TRBV5-1 to TRBJ2-3. The CDR3 consists of 15 residues. Germline CDR1 is SGHRS and CDR2 is YFSETQ. The CDR3 sequence: CASSSGRPSTDTQYF.

The chain recombines TRBV5-6 with TRBJ1-2. Germline V gene sequence: CDR1 SGHDT, CDR2 YYEEEE. This CDR3 has 14 residues. The CDR3 loop is CASSPPAGNYGYTF.

The CDR3 loop reads CSVTWTANTEAFF. The chain carries TRBV29-1 and TRBJ1-1. CDR3 length: 13 amino acids. Germline CDR1 and CDR2: SQVTM and ANQGSEA.

The gene calls are TRBV9 and TRBJ2-1; TCRdb's D gene call, TRBD1, goes unchecked for lack of DNA. This CDR3 is 17 amino acids long. CDR1 and CDR2 from the germline V gene are SGDLS and YYNGEE. The CDR3 protein is CASSVGFGAGSPHEQFF.

The CDR3 sequence is CASSDPTSSGNTIYF. The chain couples TRBV3-1 to TRBJ1-3. This CDR3 spans 15 amino acids. Germline values: CDR1 LGHDT, CDR2 YNNKEL (reference sequence).

J is TRBJ2-3 and V is TRBV6-1; TCRdb indicates TRBD2, and absent DNA this call remains unverified. Germline V gene sequence: CDR1 MNHNS, CDR2 SASEGT. This CDR3 comprises 16 residues. The chain's CDR3 is CASGHGLAASTDTQYF.

The chain employs TRBV5-1 and TRBJ2-7; TCRdb outputs TRBD1, but without DNA this stays unchecked. Germline lookup yields CDR1 SGHRS and CDR2 YFSETQ. The CDR3 loop spans 14 amino acids. Here the CDR3 reads CASSPSPTDYEQYF.

The chain uses TRBV4-2 and TRBJ2-6. This CDR3 is 15 amino acids long. Germline CDR1 is LGHNA and CDR2 is YNFKEQ. CDR3 sequence: CASSPRDSGANVLTF.

The CDR3: CASSFPVAGELFF. V and J are TRBV27 and TRBJ2-2; checking the TCRdb D call of TRBD1 is not possible without DNA. CDR1 and CDR2 (germline): MNHEY, SMNVEV (reference sequence). There are 13 residues in the CDR3.

V usage is TRBV6-6 and J usage is TRBJ2-7. The CDR3 sequence is 14 residues long. Germline CDR1 is MNHNY and CDR2 is SVGAGI (reference sequence). CDR3 loop: CASSTDRYSYEQYF.

V is TRBV20-1 and J is TRBJ2-7; TCRdb proposes TRBD2, but this gene call is untestable without DNA. The germline CDR1 and CDR2 sequences are DFQATT and SNEGSKA (reference sequence). This CDR3 contains 13 residues. The CDR3 sequence is CSADSGGGDEQYF.

The chain joins TRBV7-8 to TRBJ2-5; the TRBD2 assignment by TCRdb is unverifiable without DNA. Germline CDR1 and CDR2: SGHVS and FQNEAQ. This CDR3 is built from 17 residues. CDR3 amino acids: CATSARLAGGGSKTQYF. Complete variable domain (other parts from reference TRBV7-8 and TRBJ2-5): GAGVSQSPRYKVAKRGQDVALRCDPISGHVSLFWYQQALGQGPEFLTYFQNEAQLDKSGLPSDRFFAERPEGSVSTLKIQRTQQEDSAVYLCATSARLAGGGSKTQYFGPGTRLLVL.

The rearrangement links TRBV7-8 to TRBJ2-7; with no DNA, the TCRdb D assignment of TRBD2 cannot be verified. The CDR3 is 15 amino acids. The germline V gene has CDR1 SGHVS and CDR2 FQNEAQ. The CDR3 region is CASSPGGLAGGEQYF.

The chain has TRBV7-3 and TRBJ2-3; the D call of TRBD2 rests on TCRdb alone, since no DNA is present to check it. Per germline, CDR1 SGHTA and CDR2 FQGTGA. The CDR3 has 15 residues. CDR3 in amino acids: CASSMSAGGTDTQYF.

The chain uses TRBV12-3 or TRBV12-4 and TRBJ2-7; there is no DNA to check the TCRdb D call of TRBD1. The CDR3 spans 13 residues. CDR3 residues: CASSPTDLGEQYF.

The gene calls are TRBV12-3 or TRBV12-4 and TRBJ2-2; TCRdb returns TRBD2, unconfirmable since there is no DNA. The CDR3 extends over 17 amino acids. The CDR3 spells CASSSGAGVGQTGELFF.

The chain recombines TRBV11-3 with TRBJ1-1; the TCRdb call, TRBD1, lacks DNA for checking. Germline CDR1 reads SGHNT; CDR2 reads YENEEA. CDR3 length: 12 amino acids. The CDR3 loop is CASSNSGGEAFF.

The CDR3 sequence is CSVPPGQGEDTQYF. V usage is TRBV29-1 and J usage is TRBJ2-3; the D call of TRBD1 rests on TCRdb alone, since no DNA is present to check it. CDR1 is SQVTM and CDR2 is ANQGSEA in the germline V gene. CDR3 length: 14 residues.

This chain uses TRBV5-1 with TRBJ2-1; TCRdb's D gene call, TRBD1, goes unchecked for lack of DNA. Per germline, CDR1 SGHRS and CDR2 YFSETQ. The CDR3 loop spans 17 amino acids. CDR3 residues: CASSLGPQESSYNEQFF.

V usage is TRBV28 and J usage is TRBJ2-2. The CDR3 extends over 15 amino acids. Germline CDR1 reads MDHEN; CDR2 reads SYDVKM. CDR3 sequence reads: CASSPLGGYTGELFF. Filled out from reference TRBV28 and TRBJ2-2, the complete variable domain reads DVKVTQSSRYLVKRTGEKVFLECVQDMDHENMFWYRQDPGLGLRLIYFSYDVKMKEKGDIPEGYSVSREKKERFSLILESASTNQTSMYLCASSPLGGYTGELFFGEGSRLTVL.

The chain carries TRBV9 and TRBJ2-6. This CDR3 comprises 15 residues. CDR1 and CDR2 (germline): SGDLS, YYNGEE. The CDR3 loop is CASTAGSLGANVLTF.

The J gene is TRBJ2-1, the V gene TRBV20-1; TCRdb outputs TRBD2, but without DNA this stays unchecked. Looked up from germline, CDR1 is DFQATT and CDR2 is SNEGSKA (reference sequence). CDR3 length: 15 amino acids. The CDR3 reads CSASPDLNSYNEQFF.

J is TRBJ1-3 and V is TRBV29-1. This CDR3 comprises 16 residues. Germline V CDR1 and CDR2: SQVTM, ANQGSEA. The CDR3 sequence is CSVEDRRSSPGNTIYF.

This chain uses TRBV20-1 with TRBJ2-3. From germline, CDR1 is DFQATT and CDR2 SNEGSKA (reference sequence). CDR3 length equals 14 residues. CDR3 sequence: CSASVSASSSTQYF.

This clonotype is labeled medium-sized based on frequency. The CDR3 sequence: CASSQDLWRGVGQFF. V usage is TRBV3-1 and J usage is TRBJ2-1; no DNA is available, so the TRBD1 call from TCRdb remains unchecked. This CDR3 contains 15 residues. Germline CDR1 LGHDT, CDR2 YNNKEL (reference sequence).

This chain connects TRBV12-3 or TRBV12-4 to TRBJ2-7; TCRdb names TRBD1, which stays unverified in the absence of DNA. The CDR3 is made up of 15 amino acids. The CDR3: CASSFVGTGNYEQYF.

The chain links TRBV27 to TRBJ2-2; TCRdb gives TRBD2 as the D gene, but with no DNA this cannot be confirmed. Germline CDR1 is MNHEY and CDR2 is SMNVEV (reference sequence). This CDR3 has 16 residues. CDR3 amino acids: CASRILAGSYTGELFF.